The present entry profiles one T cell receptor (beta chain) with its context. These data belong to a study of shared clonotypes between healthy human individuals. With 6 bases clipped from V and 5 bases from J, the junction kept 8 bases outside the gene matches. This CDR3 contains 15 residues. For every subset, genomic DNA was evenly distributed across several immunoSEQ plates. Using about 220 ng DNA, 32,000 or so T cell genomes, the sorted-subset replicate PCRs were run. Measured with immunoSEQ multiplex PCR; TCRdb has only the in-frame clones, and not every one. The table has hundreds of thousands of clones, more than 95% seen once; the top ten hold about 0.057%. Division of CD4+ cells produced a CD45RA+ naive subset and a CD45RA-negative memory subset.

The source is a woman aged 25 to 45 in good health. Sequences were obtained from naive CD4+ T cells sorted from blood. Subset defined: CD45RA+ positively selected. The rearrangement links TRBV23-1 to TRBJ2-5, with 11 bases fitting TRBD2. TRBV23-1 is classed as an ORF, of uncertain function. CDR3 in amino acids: CASSHSGRAGETQYF. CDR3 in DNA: TGCGCCAGCAGCCATAGCGGGAGGGCCGGTGAGACCCAGTACTTC.